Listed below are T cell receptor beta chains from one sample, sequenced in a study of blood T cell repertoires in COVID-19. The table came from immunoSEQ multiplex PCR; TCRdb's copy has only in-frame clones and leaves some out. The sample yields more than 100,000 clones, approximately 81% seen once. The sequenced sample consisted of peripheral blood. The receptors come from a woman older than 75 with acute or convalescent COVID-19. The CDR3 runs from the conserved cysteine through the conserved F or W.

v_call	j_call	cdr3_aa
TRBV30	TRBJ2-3	CAWLPLAGESTDTQYF
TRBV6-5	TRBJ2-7	CASSFQTGHSYEQYF
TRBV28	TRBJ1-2	CASSGPGQGNLYTF
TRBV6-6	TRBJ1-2	CASRNGQANYGYTF
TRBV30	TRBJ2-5	CAWSSGLQETQYF
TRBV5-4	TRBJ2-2	CASSLAGGRGELFF
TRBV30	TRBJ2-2	CAWSLSRAGELFF
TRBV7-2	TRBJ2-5	CASSRQQGTQETQYF
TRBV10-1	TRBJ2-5	CASSALNGTVSSLQETQYF
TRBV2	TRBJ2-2	CASTLADLGELFF
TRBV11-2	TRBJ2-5	CASSLGPGQGVGETQYF
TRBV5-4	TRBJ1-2	CASSSTDGYGYTF
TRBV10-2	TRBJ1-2	CASSVSGTGSGYTF
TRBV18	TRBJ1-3	CASSPSQGPSGNTIYF
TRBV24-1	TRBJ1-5	CATSAGVEQPQHF
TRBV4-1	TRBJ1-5	CASSQDEGVSRQPQHF
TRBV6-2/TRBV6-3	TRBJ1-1	CASSYFRGPKAFF
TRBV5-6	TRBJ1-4	CASSLRQGASGNEKLFF
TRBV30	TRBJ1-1	CAWSVTGSEAFF
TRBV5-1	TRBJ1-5	CASRPGTGYQPQHF
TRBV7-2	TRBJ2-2	CASSLGTGLPGELFF
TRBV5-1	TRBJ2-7	CASSLATGDGYEQYF
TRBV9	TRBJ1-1	CASSVGGGANRAFF
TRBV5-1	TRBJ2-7	CASRAAGTGPREQYF
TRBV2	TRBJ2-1	CASSPNRGANEQFF
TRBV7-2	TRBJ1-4	CASSLNGGEKLFF
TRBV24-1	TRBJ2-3	CATSGGSPSVYTDTQYF
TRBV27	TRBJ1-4	CASSSLGDRPEKLFF
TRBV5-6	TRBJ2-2	CASSLGRGLTGELFF
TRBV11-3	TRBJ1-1	CASSFGQGTEAFF
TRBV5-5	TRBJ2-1	CASSFWTSGRNNEQFF
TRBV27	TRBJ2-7	CASSSRTSGRLVEQYF
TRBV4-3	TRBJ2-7	CASSQDLGGQGYYEQYF
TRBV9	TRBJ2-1	CASSVGGLAGGYNEQFF
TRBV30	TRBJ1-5	CAWSPPGGQPQHF
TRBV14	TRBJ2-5	CASSQGQAPYF
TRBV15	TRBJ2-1	CATSRPGQGHNEQFF
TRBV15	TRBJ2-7	CATSRAGGKLYEQYF
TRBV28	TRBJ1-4	CASRAGVGEKLFF
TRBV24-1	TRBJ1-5	CASAPGGEGQPQHF
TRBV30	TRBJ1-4	CAWNPGQSNEKLFF
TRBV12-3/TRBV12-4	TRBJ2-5	CASGYRNQETQYF
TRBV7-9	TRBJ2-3	CASSSQATDTQYF
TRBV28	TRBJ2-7	CASSVTSAPRQYF
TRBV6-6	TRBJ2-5	CASSYSGLAGEETQYF
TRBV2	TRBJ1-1	CASSEDSAIVTEAFF
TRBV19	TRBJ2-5	CASSLVAGRKETQYF
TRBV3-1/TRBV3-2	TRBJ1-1	CASSQDLGTGAALAFF
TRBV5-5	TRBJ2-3	CASSSSTDTQYF
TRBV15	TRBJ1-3	CATSRDSGLGNTIYF
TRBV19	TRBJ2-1	CASSNVAGGPMNEQFF
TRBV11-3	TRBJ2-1	CASSSSSGRSYEQFF
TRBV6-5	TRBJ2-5	CASSLAGRRETQYF
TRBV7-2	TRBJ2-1	CASSSSGTLRSYNEQFF
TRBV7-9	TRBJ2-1	CASSLLLLRGGALGNEQFF
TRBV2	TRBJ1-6	CASSERRVKDSPLHF